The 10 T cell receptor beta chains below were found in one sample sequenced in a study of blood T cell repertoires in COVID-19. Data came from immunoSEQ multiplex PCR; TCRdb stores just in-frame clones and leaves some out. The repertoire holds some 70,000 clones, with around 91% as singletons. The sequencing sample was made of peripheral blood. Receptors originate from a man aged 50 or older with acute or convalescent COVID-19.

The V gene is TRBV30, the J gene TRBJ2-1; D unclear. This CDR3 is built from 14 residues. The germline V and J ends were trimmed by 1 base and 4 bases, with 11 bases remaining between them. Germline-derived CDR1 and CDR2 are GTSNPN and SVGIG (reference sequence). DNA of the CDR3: TGTGCCTGGAGTGCCACTCAAATTTACAATGAGCAGTTCTTC. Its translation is CAWSATQIYNEQFF.

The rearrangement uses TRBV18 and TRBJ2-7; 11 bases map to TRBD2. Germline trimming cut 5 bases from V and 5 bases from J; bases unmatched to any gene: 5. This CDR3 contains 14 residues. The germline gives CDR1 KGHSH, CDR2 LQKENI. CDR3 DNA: TGTGCCAGCTCAACTTCTAGCGGGAGGAACGAGCAGTACTTC. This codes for CASSTSSGRNEQYF.

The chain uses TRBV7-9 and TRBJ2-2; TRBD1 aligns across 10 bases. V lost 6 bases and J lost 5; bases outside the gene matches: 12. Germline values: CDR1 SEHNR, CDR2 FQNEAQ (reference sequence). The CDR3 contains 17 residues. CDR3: CASSRETGGQGTGELFF. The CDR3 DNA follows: TGTGCCAGCAGTCGGGAGACAGGGGGCCAAGGAACCGGGGAGCTGTTTTTT.

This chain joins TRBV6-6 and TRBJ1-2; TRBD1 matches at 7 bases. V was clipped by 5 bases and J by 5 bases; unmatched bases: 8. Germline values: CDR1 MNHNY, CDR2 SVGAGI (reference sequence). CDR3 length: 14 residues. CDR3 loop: CASSGQGTVYGYTF. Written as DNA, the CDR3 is TGTGCCAGCAGTGGACAAGGGACAGTTTATGGCTACACCTTC.

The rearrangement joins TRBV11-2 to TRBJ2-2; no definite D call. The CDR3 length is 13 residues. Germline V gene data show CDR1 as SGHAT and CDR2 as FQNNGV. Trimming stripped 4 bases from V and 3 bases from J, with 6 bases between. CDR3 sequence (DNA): TGTGCCAGCAGCTGGTCGGACACCGGGGAGCTGTTTTTT. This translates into CASSWSDTGELFF. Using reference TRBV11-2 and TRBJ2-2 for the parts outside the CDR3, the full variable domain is EAGVAQSPRYKIIEKRQSVAFWCNPISGHATLYWYQQILGQGPKLLIQFQNNGVVDDSQLPKDRFSAERLKGVDSTLKIQPAKLEDSAVYLCASSWSDTGELFFGEGSRLTVL.

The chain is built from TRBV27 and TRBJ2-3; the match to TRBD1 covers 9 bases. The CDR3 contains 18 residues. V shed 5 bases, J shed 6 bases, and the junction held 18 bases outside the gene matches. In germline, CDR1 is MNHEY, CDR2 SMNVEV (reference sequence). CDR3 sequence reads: CASSPPNHGTGQRDTQYF. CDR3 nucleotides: TGTGCCAGCAGTCCTCCTAACCACGGGACAGGGCAGAGGGATACGCAGTATTTT.

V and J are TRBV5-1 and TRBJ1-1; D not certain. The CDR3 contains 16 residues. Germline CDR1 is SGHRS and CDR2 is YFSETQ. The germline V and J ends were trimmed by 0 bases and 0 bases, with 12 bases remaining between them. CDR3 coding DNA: TGCGCCAGCAGCTTGGGGGTTCGGGGAATGAACACTGAAGCTTTCTTT. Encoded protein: CASSLGVRGMNTEAFF.

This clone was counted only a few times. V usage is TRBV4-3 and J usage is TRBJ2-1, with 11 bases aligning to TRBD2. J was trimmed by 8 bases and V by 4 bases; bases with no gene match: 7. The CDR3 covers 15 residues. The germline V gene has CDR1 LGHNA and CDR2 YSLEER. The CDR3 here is CASSPWTSGLDEQFF. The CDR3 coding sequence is TGCGCCAGCAGCCCGTGGACTAGCGGGCTCGATGAGCAGTTCTTC.

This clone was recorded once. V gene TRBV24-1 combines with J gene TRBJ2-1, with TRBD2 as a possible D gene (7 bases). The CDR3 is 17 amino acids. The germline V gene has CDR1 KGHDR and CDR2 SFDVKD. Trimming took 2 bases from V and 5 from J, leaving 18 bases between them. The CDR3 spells CATSDWGGGTRDNEQFF. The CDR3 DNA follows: TGTGCCACCAGTGATTGGGGAGGGGGGACCCGAGACAATGAGCAGTTCTTC.

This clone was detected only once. CDR3 in DNA: TGTGCCAGCAGTTTTCCCCCCCCGGACAGGGGGAATTCACCCCTCCACTTT. Translating it yields CASSFPPPDRGNSPLHF. V gene TRBV28 combines with J gene TRBJ1-6; 10 bases fit TRBD1. The CDR3 is 17 amino acids. CDR1 MDHEN and CDR2 SYDVKM come from the germline V gene. The junction had 9 bases not matched to a gene; V was cut back by 3 bases and J by 7 bases.